The 22 T cell receptor beta chains reported below all come from one sample, sequenced in a study of shared clonotypes between healthy human individuals (dated by TCRdb to the early 2020s). Library preparation used the immunoSEQ multiplex PCR assay. What TCRdb holds here is the immuneACCESS table cut down to in-frame rearrangements. Part of the clones is not present; checked against another copy, under half of the missing clones reflect an unresolved V gene, and the others are unexplained. The sample table records roughly 1,000,000 clones; around 78% of these occur just once. The top ten constitute 0.6% to 0.75% of the sample. The sample consisted of memory CD4+ T cells from PBMCs. Read against the paper, the sample's cell subset or site label means: CD45RA-negative fraction. The receptors shown here come from a man younger than 30 in good health. Some clones in this sample may be carry-over from other donors' samples.

This chain links TRBV2 with TRBJ2-1, with 7 nucleotides matching TRBD2. J gave up 3 bases and V 6 bases, and 8 bases lay outside the gene matches. The germline V gene encodes CDR1 SNHLY and CDR2 FYNNEI. This CDR3 is built from 15 residues. The CDR3 DNA follows: TGTGCCAGCAGCGAACCCCAGCGGGGCTACAATGAGCAGTTCTTC. This gives the protein CASSEPQRGYNEQFF.

Of note for this clone: This sample includes further DNA sequences coding for the same CDR3. V and J are TRBV7-9 and TRBJ1-2; D is unclear. Trimming stripped 3 bases from V and 4 bases from J, with 6 bases between. Germline V gene sequence: CDR1 SEHNR, CDR2 FQNEAQ (reference sequence). CDR3 length equals 12 residues. CDR3 region: CASSLVGYGYTF. As DNA, the CDR3 is TGTGCCAGCAGCTTGGTCGGCTATGGCTACACCTTC. Variable domain in full (rest from reference TRBV7-9 and TRBJ1-2): DTGVSQNPRHKITKRGQNVTFRCDPISEHNRLYWYRQTLGQGPEFLTYFQNEAQLEKSRLLSDRFSAERPKGSFSTLEIQRTEQGDSAMYLCASSLVGYGYTFGSGTRLTVV.

The V gene is TRBV28, the J gene TRBJ2-7; TRBD1 might be the D (6 bases). Germline CDR1 reads MDHEN; CDR2 reads SYDVKM. There are 12 residues in the CDR3. Trimming shortened V by 4 bases and J by 9 bases, and 13 bases separated the two germline ends. The CDR3: CASSSQGQGQYF. Here the CDR3 DNA reads TGTGCCAGCAGTTCCCAGGGGCAGGGGCAGTACTTC.

The chain has TRBV21-1 and TRBJ1-1; TRBD1 is the table's D call, not checked against the DNA. TRBV21-1 is an annotated pseudogene. The CDR3 totals 17 residues. The CDR3 protein is CASIKADLGQKYTEAFF. In nucleotides, the CDR3 is TGTGCCAGCATTAAAGCAGACCTGGGACAGAAGTACACTGAAGCTTTCTTT.

The chain uses TRBV4-2 and TRBJ1-3; D is undetermined. Trimming pared 0 bases from V and 4 bases from J, leaving 13 bases between. The CDR3 totals 16 residues. Germline CDR1 LGHNA, CDR2 YNFKEQ. The CDR3 reads CASSQDRLGGGNTIYF. CDR3 nucleotides: TGTGCCAGCAGCCAAGATCGACTGGGAGGCGGAAACACCATATATTTT.

DNA for the CDR3: TGTGCCAGCAGTATAGGGGGTTGGGGGACCCAGTACTTC. Translation gives CASSIGGWGTQYF. The chain combines TRBV28 with TRBJ2-5, with a possible D match to TRBD1 (6 bases). The V end lost 5 bases, the J end lost 7 bases, and 14 bases lay between the germline ends. CDR3 length: 13 residues. Germline-derived CDR1 and CDR2 are MDHEN and SYDVKM. Supplemented by reference TRBV28 and TRBJ2-5, the full variable domain reads DVKVTQSSRYLVKRTGEKVFLECVQDMDHENMFWYRQDPGLGLRLIYFSYDVKMKEKGDIPEGYSVSREKKERFSLILESASTNQTSMYLCASSIGGWGTQYFGPGTRLLVL.

This chain uses TRBV11-2 with TRBJ2-2; TRBD1 aligns across 12 bases. The CDR3 extends over 16 amino acids. Unmatched junction bases numbered 4, after V lost 4 bases and J lost 4 bases. Germline V CDR1 and CDR2: SGHAT, FQNNGV. Here the CDR3 DNA reads TGTGCCAGCAGCTCCGGGACAGGGGGCGGCACCGGGGAGCTGTTTTTT. This codes for CASSSGTGGGTGELFF.

The chain combines TRBV4-1 with TRBJ2-5; D possibly corresponds to TRBD1 (6 bases). The CDR3 totals 17 residues. V was pared by 0 bases and J by 4 bases, with 18 bases between. CDR1 is MGHRA and CDR2 is YSYEKL in the germline V gene. Here the CDR3 DNA reads TGCGCCAGCAGCCAAGATCTGGGCAGGGGAAGGGGAGAGACCCAGTACTTC. This sequence encodes CASSQDLGRGRGETQYF.

This rearrangement joins TRBV5-4 to TRBJ2-5; perhaps TRBD1 as D (5 bases). The CDR3 runs to 14 residues. Trimming removed 4 bases from V and 1 base from J, with 11 bases in between. CDR1 is SGHNT and CDR2 is YYREEE in the germline V gene (reference sequence). In DNA, the CDR3 is TGTGCCAGCAGCAAAGACAGAGTCCAAGAGACCCAGTACTTC. Translation: CASSKDRVQETQYF.

The rearrangement joins TRBV6-4 to TRBJ1-2; weak D call: TRBD1 (6 bases). V lost 8 bases, J lost 4 bases, and 23 bases lay in between. The CDR3 extends over 16 amino acids. Germline CDR1 MRHNA, CDR2 SNTAGT. CDR3 sequence reads: CASSRLGGTAVYGYTF. The DNA for the CDR3 is TGTGCCAGCTCACGCCTGGGGGGCACGGCGGTCTATGGCTACACCTTC.

The chain combines TRBV28 with TRBJ2-7, with TRBD1 matching over 7 bases. Germline values: CDR1 MDHEN, CDR2 SYDVKM. V was clipped by 8 bases and J by 3 bases; unmatched bases: 7. The CDR3 spans 13 residues. In DNA, the CDR3 is TGTGCCAGCCTCTCGGGACAGAGCTACGAGCAGTACTTC. As protein: CASLSGQSYEQYF.

In the case of this clone: Given a much more abundant clone one base away, this may be a read error. Different DNA sequences within this sample yield the same CDR3. The V and J genes are TRBV7-3 and TRBJ2-1, with D hard to call. Germline CDR1 SGHTA, CDR2 FQGTGA. Trimming left V 1 base short and J 0 bases short, with 7 bases between. This CDR3 is 15 amino acids long. CDR3 loop: CASSLSGSSYNEQFF. DNA for the CDR3: TGTGCCAGCAGCTTAAGCGGAAGCTCCTACAATGAGCAGTTCTTC.

CDR3 residues: CASRGLNSGANVLTF. CDR3 in DNA: TGTGCCAGTAGGGGCCTTAACTCTGGGGCCAACGTCCTGACTTTC. This rearrangement joins TRBV19 to TRBJ2-6; D ambiguous. The CDR3 has 15 amino acids. Trimming cost V 6 bases and J 0 bases, with 9 bases left between them. Germline values: CDR1 LNHDA, CDR2 SQIVND (reference sequence).

The genes are TRBV14 and TRBJ2-3; TRBD2 matches at 12 bases. CDR3 length: 15 residues. The V segment lost 1 base and the J segment 10 bases; nucleotides outside the gene matches: 6. The germline V gene has CDR1 SGHDN and CDR2 FVKESK. Here the CDR3 DNA reads TGTGCCAGCAGCCAAGGGGCTAGCGGGAGGGCTGCGCAGTATTTT. Protein sequence: CASSQGASGRAAQYF.

Remarks on this clone: Within the sample, other DNA sequences also encode this same CDR3. The chain employs TRBV4-1 and TRBJ2-3; D is unresolved. Germline CDR1 is MGHRA and CDR2 is YSYEKL. Trimming removed 3 bases at V and 3 bases at J, with 7 bases between. The CDR3 sequence is 13 residues long. The CDR3 spells CASSQVGTDTQYF. CDR3 bases: TGCGCCAGCAGCCAGGTGGGAACAGATACGCAGTATTTT.

This chain joins TRBV6-5 and TRBJ2-7, with 8 bases that match TRBD2. V was pared by 8 bases and J by 3 bases, with 12 bases of the junction left unmatched. The CDR3 length is 15 residues. CDR1 and CDR2 (germline): MNHEY, SVGAGI. CDR3 sequence reads: CASSAQSGLGYEQYF. The CDR3 DNA sequence: TGTGCCAGCTCAGCTCAATCGGGACTAGGCTACGAGCAGTACTTC.

The chain couples TRBV30 to TRBJ2-7, with TRBD2 matching over 13 bases. Germline V CDR1 and CDR2: GTSNPN, SVGIG (reference sequence). The CDR3 runs 13 residues. J gave up 3 bases and V 5 bases, and 1 base lay outside the gene matches. The CDR3 DNA sequence: TGTGCCTGGCGGACTAGCGGGAGCTACGAGCAGTACTTC. Its translation: CAWRTSGSYEQYF.

This rearrangement joins TRBV19 to TRBJ2-7; 7 bases are a match to TRBD1. Germline V gives CDR1 LNHDA, CDR2 SQIVND (reference sequence). This CDR3 comprises 13 residues. V was pared by 5 bases and J by 3 bases, with 4 bases of the junction left unmatched. CDR3 in DNA: TGTGCCAGTAGTGTTAGACAGGGCTACGAGCAGTACTTC. Residues: CASSVRQGYEQYF.

The genes are TRBV6-5 and TRBJ1-1, with 7 bases fitting TRBD1. Germline assignment: CDR1 MNHEY and CDR2 SVGAGI. This CDR3 is 16 amino acids long. V shed 3 bases and J 7 bases; nucleotides not matched to a gene: 14. The CDR3 is CASSYPAGTATGEAFF. The CDR3 bases are TGTGCCAGCAGTTATCCCGCCGGGACAGCGACGGGTGAAGCTTTCTTT.

The rearrangement uses TRBV10-3 and TRBJ2-3; tentative D call: TRBD2 (6 bases). The germline gives CDR1 ENHRY, CDR2 SYGVKD. The V end was cut by 8 bases, the J end by 2 bases, with 17 bases between. The CDR3 is 15 amino acids. The CDR3 spells CAISSSGDNTDTQYF. Here the CDR3 DNA reads TGTGCCATCTCCAGCTCGGGGGATAACACAGATACGCAGTATTTT.

This chain joins TRBV11-2 and TRBJ2-1, with TRBD1 matching over 8 bases. The CDR3 has 15 amino acids. The junction had 8 bases not matched to a gene; V was cut back by 8 bases and J by 2 bases. In germline, CDR1 is SGHAT, CDR2 FQNNGV. The CDR3 sequence: CASGRTGTPYNEQFF. In nucleotides, the CDR3 is TGTGCCAGCGGCCGGACAGGGACACCCTACAATGAGCAGTTCTTC.

The genes are TRBV18 and TRBJ1-1; tentatively, D is TRBD1 (5 bases). Germline assignment: CDR1 KGHSH and CDR2 LQKENI. V was trimmed by 1 base and J by 1 base, leaving 22 bases between them. The CDR3 contains 19 residues. The DNA of the CDR3 is TGTGCCAGCTCACCACGGGCTTCATTGGGGGTCGAGAAGAACACTGAAGCTTTCTTT. This translates into CASSPRASLGVEKNTEAFF. Full variable domain (rest looked up from reference TRBV18 and TRBJ1-1): NAGVMQNPRHLVRRRGQEARLRCSPMKGHSHVYWYRQLPEEGLKFMVYLQKENIIDESGMPKERFSAEFPKEGPSILRIQQVVRGDSAAYFCASSPRASLGVEKNTEAFFGQGTRLTVV.